Listed below are T cell receptor delta chains from one sample, sequenced in a study of Vδ1+ human thymocytes. TCRdb re-called clones from the multiplex PCR reads using CATT. Here the sample spans 20,000 to 25,000 delta-chain clones, more than 8% being singletons. The sample consisted of Vdelta1+ gamma-delta thymocytes from the thymus. These receptors all come from a child younger than two who had congenital heart surgery. The CDR3 runs from the conserved cysteine through the conserved F or W. A D gene is named only where the DNA matches it firmly. The size of a clone is reported for some rows only, either as once, few or many, or as a class for expanded clones.

V: TRDV1; D: TRDD3; J: TRDJ1; size: .; CDR3: CALGEGPRWGIHTDKLIF; DNA: TGTGCTCTTGGGGAAGGCCCACGCTGGGGGATACACACCGATAAACTCATCTTT
V: TRDV1; D: TRDD3; J: TRDJ1; size: few; CDR3: CALGEIRRTGEKYTDKLIF; DNA: TGTGCTCTTGGGGAAATTCGCCGTACTGGGGAAAAGTACACCGATAAACTCATCTTT
V: TRDV1; D: TRDD3; J: TRDJ1; size: .; CDR3: CALGWFVLGDKGAYTDKLIF; DNA: TGTGCTCTTGGGTGGTTTGTATTGGGGGATAAAGGGGCCTACACCGATAAACTCATCTTT
V: TRDV1; D: TRDD3; J: TRDJ1; size: .; CDR3: CALGELCPPDWGIQKTDKLIF; DNA: TGTGCTCTTGGGGAACTCTGTCCTCCTGACTGGGGGATTCAGAAGACCGATAAACTCATCTTT
V: TRDV1; D: .; J: TRDJ1; size: few; CDR3: CALGEPSYVWGHRYTDKLIF; DNA: TGTGCTCTTGGGGAACCTTCCTACGTCTGGGGGCATAGGTACACCGATAAACTCATCTTT
V: TRDV1; D: TRDD3; J: TRDJ1; size: .; CDR3: CALGEPLLTGVGGSDKLIF; DNA: TGTGCTCTTGGGGAACCCCTCCTAACTGGGGTTGGTGGTTCCGATAAACTCATCTTT
V: TRDV1; D: TRDD3; J: TRDJ1; size: few; CDR3: CALGELYWGIRDTDKLIF; DNA: TGTGCTCTTGGGGAACTATACTGGGGGATACGAGACACCGATAAACTCATCTTT
V: TRDV1; D: TRDD3; J: TRDJ1; size: few; CDR3: CALGEVGGPDTDKLIF; DNA: TGTGCTCTTGGGGAAGTTGGGGGACCGGACACCGATAAACTCATCTTT
V: TRDV1; D: .; J: TRDJ1; size: few; CDR3: CALGERSFVGSYTDKLIF; DNA: TGTGCTCTTGGGGAACGGTCCTTCGTTGGCTCTTACACCGATAAACTCATCTTT
V: TRDV1; D: TRDD3; J: TRDJ1; size: few; CDR3: CALGNSATGGYGDDKLIF; DNA: TGTGCTCTTGGGAACTCCGCTACTGGGGGATACGGGGACGATAAACTCATCTTT
V: TRDV1; D: .; J: TRDJ1; size: few; CDR3: CALGPLRAILGAPYTDKLIF; DNA: TGTGCTCTTGGGCCACTGAGGGCGATACTCGGGGCCCCGTACACCGATAAACTTATCTTT
V: TRDV1; D: TRDD3; J: TRDJ1; size: .; CDR3: CALGEPSLWWGIYTDKLIF; DNA: TGTGCTCTTGGGGAACCGTCTCTATGGTGGGGGATTTACACCGATAAACTCATCTTT
V: TRDV1; D: TRDD3; J: TRDJ1; size: .; CDR3: CALGEDAPPNQTYWGPTDKLIF; DNA: TGTGCTCTTGGGGAAGATGCTCCGCCCAACCAAACTTACTGGGGGCCCACCGATAAACTCATCTTT
V: TRDV1; D: TRDD3; J: TRDJ1; size: .; CDR3: CALGEPRWGIPYTDKLIF; DNA: TGTGCTCTTGGGGAACCTCGCTGGGGGATACCTTACACCGATAAACTCATCTTT
V: TRDV1; D: TRDD3; J: TRDJ1; size: few; CDR3: CALGELRPLRLTGGYDKLIF; DNA: TGTGCTCTTGGGGAGCTTCGCCCACTTCGTCTGACTGGGGGATACGATAAACTCATCTTT
V: TRDV1; D: .; J: TRDJ1; size: few; CDR3: CALGEPLGTDKLIF; DNA: TGTGCTCTTGGGGAACCCCTGGGAACCGATAAACTCATCTTT
V: TRDV1; D: TRDD3; J: TRDJ1; size: few; CDR3: CALGGRPGGYVPDKLIF; DNA: TGTGCTCTTGGGGGCCGCCCCGGGGGATACGTTCCCGATAAACTCATCTTT
V: TRDV2; D: TRDD3; J: TRDJ2; size: few; CDR3: CACLPILGDTIPALTAQPFF; DNA: TGTGCCTGCCTGCCGATACTGGGGGATACCATCCCTGCTTTGACAGCACAACCCTTCTTT
V: TRDV1; D: .; J: TRDJ1; size: .; CDR3: CALGERAIQAHTDKLIF; DNA: TGTGCTCTTGGGGAGCGCGCTATACAGGCCCACACCGATAAACTCATCTTT
V: TRDV1; D: TRDD3; J: TRDJ1; size: .; CDR3: CALGDLLGATDKLIF; DNA: TGTGCTCTTGGGGACCTACTGGGGGCGACCGATAAACTCATCTTT
V: TRDV1; D: .; J: TRDJ1; size: few; CDR3: CALGAIPIPGGTDKLIF; DNA: TGTGCTCTTGGGGCCATTCCGATACCGGGAGGCACCGATAAACTCATCTTT
V: TRDV1; D: .; J: TRDJ1; size: few; CDR3: CALGDADKLIF; DNA: TGTGCTCTTGGGGACGCCGATAAACTCATCTTT
V: TRDV1; D: TRDD3; J: TRDJ1; size: few; CDR3: CALGERCPGGYPPYTDKLIF; DNA: TGTGCTCTTGGGGAAAGGTGTCCGGGGGGATACCCCCCGTACACCGATAAACTCATCTTT
V: TRDV1; D: TRDD3; J: TRDJ1; size: few; CDR3: CAPGELQGDILGYTDKLIF; DNA: TGTGCTCCTGGGGAACTTCAGGGGGATATATTGGGTTACACCGATAAACTCATCTTT
V: TRDV1; D: .; J: TRDJ1; size: few; CDR3: CALGDVPPHPHLKLIF; DNA: TGTGCTCTTGGGGACGTACCTCCCCATCCCCACCTTAAACTCATCTTT
V: TRDV1; D: .; J: TRDJ1; size: few; CDR3: CALGDISPGVTYRTDKLIF; DNA: TGTGCTCTTGGGGACATCTCCCCTGGTGTTACTTACCGCACCGATAAACTCATCTTT
V: TRDV1; D: TRDD3; J: TRDJ1; size: .; CDR3: CALGEMVLRLLGEGCTDKLIF; DNA: TGTGCTCTTGGGGAAATGGTCCTCAGATTACTGGGGGAGGGGTGCACCGATAAACTCATCTTT
V: TRDV1; D: TRDD3; J: TRDJ1; size: few; CDR3: CALGEWAYPPYWGFDTDKLIF; DNA: TGTGCTCTTGGGGAATGGGCCTACCCCCCTTACTGGGGGTTCGACACCGATAAACTCATCTTT
V: TRDV1; D: TRDD3; J: TRDJ1; size: few; CDR3: CALGELVGTLGDNPTDKLIF; DNA: TGTGCTCTTGGGGAACTAGTGGGTACGTTGGGGGATAATCCCACCGATAAACTCATCTTT
V: TRDV1; D: .; J: TRDJ1; size: few; CDR3: CALGEDPFLNQRLRAKTTDKLIF; DNA: TGTGCTCTTGGGGAAGATCCTTTCTTAAACCAACGCCTTCGCGCCAAGACTACCGATAAACTCATCTTT
V: TRDV1; D: TRDD3; J: TRDJ1; size: few; CDR3: CALGPIHGFLSYYWGIRSSDKLIF; DNA: TGTGCTCTTGGGCCTATTCACGGCTTCCTATCGTACTACTGGGGGATACGCAGCTCCGATAAACTCATCTTT
V: TRDV1; D: .; J: TRDJ1; size: few; CDR3: CALGEPVFDPLGGPDKLIF; DNA: TGTGCTCTTGGGGAACCGGTTTTTGATCCCTTGGGGGGACCCGATAAACTCATCTTT
V: TRDV2; D: TRDD3; J: TRDJ1; size: few; CDR3: CACDTSEPPLGGYPPLTHTDKLIF; DNA: TGTGCCTGTGACACCAGTGAGCCTCCCCTTGGGGGATACCCTCCACTAACTCACACCGATAAACTCATCTTT
V: TRDV1; D: TRDD3; J: TRDJ1; size: .; CDR3: CALGEPTGGPILYTDKLIF; DNA: TGTGCTCTTGGGGAACCTACTGGGGGTCCCATCCTGTACACCGATAAACTCATCTTT
V: TRDV1; D: TRDD3; J: TRDJ1; size: .; CDR3: CALGERPLRTGGYGYTDKLIF; DNA: TGTGCTCTTGGGGAACGGCCCCTACGTACTGGGGGATACGGGTACACCGATAAACTCATCTTT
V: TRDV2; D: TRDD3; J: TRDJ1; size: few; CDR3: CACDAILGDTGTDKLIF; DNA: TGTGCCTGTGACGCCATACTGGGGGATACGGGCACCGATAAACTCATCTTT
V: TRDV1; D: .; J: TRDJ1; size: few; CDR3: CALGELSIWTGRRDYTDKLIF; DNA: TGTGCTCTTGGGGAACTTAGTATCTGGACCGGTCGGAGAGATTACACCGATAAACTCATCTTT
V: TRDV1; D: TRDD3; J: TRDJ1; size: few; CDR3: CALGSQREGTWGIPYTDKLIF; DNA: TGTGCTCTTGGGTCCCAACGGGAAGGCACTTGGGGGATCCCGTACACCGATAAACTCATCTTT
V: TRDV1; D: TRDD3; J: TRDJ1; size: .; CDR3: CALGELGGGYQKYTDKLIF; DNA: TGTGCTCTTGGGGAACTAGGTGGGGGATACCAAAAATACACCGATAAACTCATCTTT
V: TRDV1; D: TRDD3; J: TRDJ1; size: few; CDR3: CALGELRYWGATDKLIF; DNA: TGTGCTCTTGGGGAACTCCGGTACTGGGGGGCCACCGATAAACTCATCTTT
V: TRDV1; D: .; J: TRDJ1; size: few; CDR3: CALGDHTISYVGEYTDKLIF; DNA: TGTGCTCTTGGGGACCACACAATTTCCTACGTGGGGGAGTACACCGATAAACTCATCTTT
V: TRDV1; D: TRDD2; J: TRDJ1; size: few; CDR3: CALGELASYYGARRRLIF; DNA: TGTGCTCTTGGGGAACTTGCTTCCTACTATGGGGCCAGGAGGAGACTCATCTTT
V: TRDV1; D: TRDD3; J: TRDJ1; size: .; CDR3: CALGEPTFPPPTGGYAYTDKLIF; DNA: TGTGCTCTTGGGGAGCCAACGTTCCCGCCACCAACTGGGGGATACGCGTACACCGATAAACTCATCTTT
V: TRDV1; D: .; J: TRDJ1; size: few; CDR3: CALGSPPSRWVYTDKLIF; DNA: TGTGCTCTTGGGAGTCCACCCTCGAGGTGGGTGTACACCGATAAACTCATCTTT
V: TRDV1; D: TRDD3; J: TRDJ1; size: .; CDR3: CALGLWGPYTDKLIF; DNA: TGTGCTCTTGGGCTCTGGGGGCCGTACACCGATAAACTCATCTTT
V: TRDV1; D: .; J: TRDJ1; size: few; CDR3: CALVDFLGYKLIF; DNA: TGTGCTCTTGTTGACTTCCTCGGTTATAAACTCATCTTT
V: TRDV1; D: TRDD3; J: TRDJ1; size: few; CDR3: CALGENPPYWGTDKLIF; DNA: TGTGCTCTTGGGGAGAATCCCCCATACTGGGGAACCGATAAACTCATCTTT
V: TRDV1; D: .; J: TRDJ1; size: few; CDR3: CALGELSFLPVMGFLAQKGYTDKLIF; DNA: TGTGCTCTTGGGGAACTGAGCTTCCTCCCGGTGATGGGGTTCCTGGCTCAGAAGGGGTACACCGATAAACTCATCTTT
V: TRDV1; D: TRDD2; J: TRDJ1; size: few; CDR3: CALGDFLRATTDKLIF; DNA: TGTGCTCTTGGGGATTTCCTACGGGCGACCACCGATAAACTCATCTTT
V: TRDV1; D: TRDD3; J: TRDJ1; size: few; CDR3: CALGAYITGGLTDKLIF; DNA: TGTGCTCTTGGGGCGTACATTACTGGGGGACTCACCGATAAACTCATCTTT
V: TRDV2; D: TRDD3; J: TRDJ1; size: few; CDR3: CACDKDWGTWYTDKLIF; DNA: TGTGCCTGTGACAAGGACTGGGGGACATGGTACACCGATAAACTCATCTTT
V: TRDV1; D: .; J: TRDJ1; size: .; CDR3: CALGLGPAGDTDELIF; DNA: TGTGCTCTTGGGTTAGGACCCGCGGGGGACACCGATGAACTCATCTTT
V: TRDV1; D: .; J: TRDJ1; size: few; CDR3: CALGELRSYWRIGDKLIF; DNA: TGTGCTCTTGGGGAACTTAGGTCCTACTGGCGGATCGGGGATAAACTCATCTTT
V: TRDV1; D: .; J: TRDJ1; size: few; CDR3: CALGGRVGDLHTDKLIF; DNA: TGTGCTCTTGGGGGGCGGGTTGGGGACCTACACACGGATAAACTCATCTTT
V: TRDV2; D: TRDD3; J: TRDJ1; size: few; CDR3: CACVLLGAGKLIF; DNA: TGTGCCTGTGTCCTACTGGGGGCTGGTAAACTCATCTTT